This T cell receptor beta chain was obtained from a study of cytomegalovirus exposure and HLA in healthy donors. General study points: Segments of the TCR beta V type were, in most cases, productive about 90% or about 30% of the time in an earlier analysis. Later analysis associated a missense DCLRE1C variant with TCR beta V- and J-gene trimming. A few CMV-associated chains were confirmed in vitro to be specific for CMV antigens.

CDR3 length: 15 amino acids. Trimming removed 0 bases at V and 1 base at J, with 10 bases between. Germline CDR1 SGHRS, CDR2 YFSETQ. This PCR relied on a set of 60 Vbeta primers and 13 Jbeta primers. Method: immunoSEQ multiplex PCR; TCRdb's copy keeps in-frame clones and lacks some. There are 180,000 or so clones in the sample; under 80% occur only once, and 2% to 2.5% lies in the top ten. Remarks on this clone: The antigen is undetermined.

Input material: PBMCs. The clonotype was recovered from a woman aged 25-40 years in good health and CMV-seropositive. V is TRBV5-1 and J is TRBJ2-5, with a weak D call TRBD1 (6 bases). CDR3 in amino acids: CASSLVPGVQETQYF. The DNA of the CDR3 is TGCGCCAGCAGCTTGGTGCCAGGGGTCCAAGAGACCCAGTACTTC. Full variable domain (rest looked up from reference TRBV5-1 and TRBJ2-5): KAGVTQTPRYLIKTRGQQVTLSCSPISGHRSVSWYQQTPGQGLQFLFEYFSETQRNKGNFPGRFSGRQFSNSRSEMNVSTLELGDSALYLCASSLVPGVQETQYFGPGTRLLVL.